This section outlines one TCR beta chain sequence together with its context. This specimen belongs to a study of blood T cell repertoires in COVID-19. Only in-frame clones appear in the TCRdb table, and some are missing; sequencing was by immunoSEQ multiplex PCR. The sample lists roughly 200,000 clones, over 80% occurring once. The ends were cut back, 3 bases at V and 7 bases at J, with 16 bases in the middle. This CDR3 spans 14 amino acids. Germline CDR1 reads ENHRY; CDR2 reads SYGVKD. The chain has TRBV10-3 and TRBJ2-7, with D tentatively TRBD2 (5 bases). The clonotype originates from a man younger than 35 with acute COVID-19. The source material was PBMCs or T cells enriched from blood (not recorded which). CDR3 nucleotide sequence: TGTGCCATCAGTGAATCTACCTCCTCGGGAGAGCAGTACTTC. Encoded protein: CAISESTSSGEQYF.